The text below deals with one TCR beta chain. The data belong to a study of CD8 T cells in ankylosing spondylitis. Quantitative 5'-RACE was performed with molecular barcodes, and it yielded the TCR beta libraries. Each CDR3 protein is one row after TCRdb ran MiXCR on the 5' RACE reads. The repertoire consists of more than 150,000 distinct CDR3 sequences, with 10% to 15% occurring once and the leading ten covering approximately 10%. Losses at the gene ends were 0 bases for V and 7 bases for J; bases not matched to a gene: 11. CDR1 is LNHNV, CDR2 YYDKDF, per germline (reference sequence). The length of the CDR3 is 17 residues.

The sequenced sample was blood, either unsorted or a sorted T cell fraction (not recorded which). The clonotype was recovered from a female donor with ankylosing spondylitis or in good health (not recorded which). This sequence joins TRBV15 and TRBJ2-2; 7 bases are shared with TRBD2. CDR3 nucleotides: TGTGCCACCAGCAGAGAACTAACTAGCGAAAATGGCGGGGAGCTGTTTTTT. Amino acid sequence: CATSRELTSENGGELFF.